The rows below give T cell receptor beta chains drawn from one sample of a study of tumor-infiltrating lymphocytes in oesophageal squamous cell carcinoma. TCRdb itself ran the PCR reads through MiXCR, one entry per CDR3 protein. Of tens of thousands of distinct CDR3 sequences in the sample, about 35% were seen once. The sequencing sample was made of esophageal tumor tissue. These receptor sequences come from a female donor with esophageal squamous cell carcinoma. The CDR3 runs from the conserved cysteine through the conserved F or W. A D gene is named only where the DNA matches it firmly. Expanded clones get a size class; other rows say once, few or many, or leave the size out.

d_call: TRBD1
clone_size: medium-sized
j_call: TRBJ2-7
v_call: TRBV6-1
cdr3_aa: CASSYDRGPYEQYF
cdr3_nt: TGTGCCAGCAGTTATGACAGGGGGCCCTACGAGCAGTACTTC

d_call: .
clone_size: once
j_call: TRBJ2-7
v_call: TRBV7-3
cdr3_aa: CASSHLGDGVYEQYF
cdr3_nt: TGTGCCAGCAGCCACCTCGGGGACGGCGTTTACGAGCAGTACTTC

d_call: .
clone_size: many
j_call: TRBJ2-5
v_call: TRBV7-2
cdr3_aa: CASSLGPLRPGETQYF
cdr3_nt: TGTGCCAGCAGCTTAGGACCCCTGCGGCCCGGTGAGACCCAGTACTTC

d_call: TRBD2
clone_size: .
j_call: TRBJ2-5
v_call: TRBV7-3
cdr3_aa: CASSPGTSDLETQYF
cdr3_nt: TGTGCCAGCAGCCCAGGGACTAGCGATCTCGAGACCCAGTACTTC

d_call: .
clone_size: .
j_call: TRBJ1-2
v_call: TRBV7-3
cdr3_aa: CASSFCGPCYTF
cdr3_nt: TGTGCCAGCAGCTTCTGTGGCCCTTGCTACACCTTC

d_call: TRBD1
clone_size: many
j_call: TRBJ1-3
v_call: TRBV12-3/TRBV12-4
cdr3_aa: CASSPGQGDVGGNTIYF
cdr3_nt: TGTGCCAGCAGCCCAGGACAGGGGGACGTAGGTGGAAACACCATATATTTT

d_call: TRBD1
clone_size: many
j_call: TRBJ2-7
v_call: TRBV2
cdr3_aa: CASSEAPGTGNEQYF
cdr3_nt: TGTGCCAGCAGTGAAGCCCCCGGGACAGGGAACGAGCAGTACTTC

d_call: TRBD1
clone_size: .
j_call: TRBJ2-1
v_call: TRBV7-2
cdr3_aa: CASSLRGQGYSPLHF
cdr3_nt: TGTGCCAGCAGCTTACGGGGACAGGGTTATTCACCCCTCCACTTC

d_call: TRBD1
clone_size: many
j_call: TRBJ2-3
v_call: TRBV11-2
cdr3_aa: CASSFMDRGSTDTQYF
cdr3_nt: TGTGCCAGCAGCTTTATGGACAGGGGTAGCACAGATACGCAGTATTTT

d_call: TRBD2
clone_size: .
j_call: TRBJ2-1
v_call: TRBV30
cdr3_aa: CAWSSPKGLGIYNEQFF
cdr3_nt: TGTGCCTGGAGTTCCCCCAAGGGACTAGGGATTTACAATGAGCAGTTCTTC

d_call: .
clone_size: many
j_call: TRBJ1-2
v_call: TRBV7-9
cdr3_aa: CASSFNRDGYTF
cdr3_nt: TGTGCCAGCAGCTTCAACAGGGATGGCTACACCTTC

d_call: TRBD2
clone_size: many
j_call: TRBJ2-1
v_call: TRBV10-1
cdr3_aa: CASSPGLASNNEQFF
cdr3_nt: TGCGCCAGCAGCCCGGGACTAGCGTCCAATAATGAGCAGTTCTTC

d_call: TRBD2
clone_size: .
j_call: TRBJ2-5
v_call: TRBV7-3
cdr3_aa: CASSFPPAGAQETQYF
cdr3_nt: TGTGCCAGCAGCTTCCCGCCAGCGGGAGCTCAAGAGACCCAGTACTTC

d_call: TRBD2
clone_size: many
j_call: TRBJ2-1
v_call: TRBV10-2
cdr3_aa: CASSESQGTSGRPNEQFF
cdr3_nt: TGCGCCAGCAGTGAGTCACAGGGGACTAGCGGGAGGCCCAATGAGCAGTTCTTC

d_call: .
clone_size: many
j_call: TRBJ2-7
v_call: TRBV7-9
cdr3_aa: CASSPLNLGVHEQYF
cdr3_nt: TGTGCCAGCAGCCCGTTAAACCTAGGGGTCCACGAGCAGTACTTC

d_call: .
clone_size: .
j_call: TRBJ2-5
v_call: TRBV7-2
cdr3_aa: CASSRSREETQYF
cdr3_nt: TGTGCCAGCAGCCGGAGCCGGGAAGAGACCCAGTACTTC

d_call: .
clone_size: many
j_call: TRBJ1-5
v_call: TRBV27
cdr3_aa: CASRRLNRDDQPQHF
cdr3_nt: TGTGCCAGCAGACGGCTCAACAGGGACGATCAGCCCCAGCATTTT

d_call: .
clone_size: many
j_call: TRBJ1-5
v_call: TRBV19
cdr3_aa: CASSIGGVGYSNQPQHF
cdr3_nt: TGTGCCAGTAGTATAGGGGGGGTCGGATATAGCAATCAGCCCCAGCATTTT

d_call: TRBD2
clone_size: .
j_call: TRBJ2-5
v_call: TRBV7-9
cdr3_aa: CASSLGLAGDQETQYF
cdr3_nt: TGTGCCAGCAGCCTCGGACTAGCGGGAGATCAAGAGACCCAGTACTTC

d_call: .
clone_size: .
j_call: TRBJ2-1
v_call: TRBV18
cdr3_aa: CASSPIGRVQEQFF
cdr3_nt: TGTGCCAGCTCACCAATCGGGAGAGTACAGGAGCAGTTCTTC

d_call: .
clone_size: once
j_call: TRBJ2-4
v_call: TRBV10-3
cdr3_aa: CAISAQDTQYF
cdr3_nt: TGTGCCATCAGTGCGCAGGATACGCAGTACTTC

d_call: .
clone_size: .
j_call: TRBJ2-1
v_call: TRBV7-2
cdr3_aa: CASTEVGRLETQFF
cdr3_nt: TGTGCCAGCACCGAGGTGGGGAGGTTGGAGACCCAGTTCTTC

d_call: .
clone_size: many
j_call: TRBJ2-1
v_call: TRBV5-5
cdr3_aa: CASSLGQGNNEQFF
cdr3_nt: TGTGCCAGCAGCTTAGGGCAGGGCAACAATGAGCAGTTCTTC

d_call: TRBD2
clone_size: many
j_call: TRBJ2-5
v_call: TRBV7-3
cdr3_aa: CASSFRLAEVIQETQYF
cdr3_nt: TGTGCCAGCAGCTTCCGGCTAGCGGAAGTAATACAAGAGACCCAGTACTTC

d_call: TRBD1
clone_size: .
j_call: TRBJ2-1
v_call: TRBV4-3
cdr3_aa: CASSQEADTGVRYEQFF
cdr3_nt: TGCGCCAGCAGCCAAGAGGCTGATACAGGGGTCCGATACGAGCAGTTCTTC

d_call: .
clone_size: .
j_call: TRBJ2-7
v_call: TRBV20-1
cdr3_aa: CSASLGQGGSYEQYF
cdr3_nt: TGCAGTGCTAGCCTAGGACAGGGAGGGTCCTACGAGCAGTACTTC

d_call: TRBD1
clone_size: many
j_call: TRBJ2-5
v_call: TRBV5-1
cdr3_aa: CASSPGQGRALETQYF
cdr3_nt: TGCGCCAGCAGCCCCGGACAGGGGAGAGCGTTGGAGACCCAGTACTTC

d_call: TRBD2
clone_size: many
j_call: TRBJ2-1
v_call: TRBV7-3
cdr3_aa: CASSPDLAGGSYNEQFF
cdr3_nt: TGTGCCAGCAGCCCAGATCTAGCGGGAGGTTCCTACAATGAGCAGTTCTTC

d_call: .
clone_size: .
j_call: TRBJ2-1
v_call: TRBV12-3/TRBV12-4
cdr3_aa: CASSFNLGNYNEQFF
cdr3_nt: TGTGCCAGCAGTTTTAATCTAGGGAACTACAATGAGCAGTTCTTC

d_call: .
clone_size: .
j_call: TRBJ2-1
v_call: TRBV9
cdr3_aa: CASSVVLTYNEQFF
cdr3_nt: TGTGCCAGCAGCGTAGTCCTTACTTACAATGAGCAGTTCTTC

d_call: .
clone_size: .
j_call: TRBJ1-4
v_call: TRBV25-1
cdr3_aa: CASSDGAGKLFF
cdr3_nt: TGTGCCAGCAGTGATGGGGCCGGAAAACTGTTTTTT

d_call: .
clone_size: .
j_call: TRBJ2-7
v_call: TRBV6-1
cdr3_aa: CASRKRDGYEQYF
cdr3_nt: TGTGCCAGCAGAAAACGGGACGGCTACGAGCAGTACTTC

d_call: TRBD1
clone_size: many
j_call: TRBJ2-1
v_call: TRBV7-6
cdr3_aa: CASSLMRGDRAHTGELYF
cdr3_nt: TGTGCCAGCAGCTTAATGCGCGGAGACAGGGCCCACACCGGGGAGCTGTACTTC

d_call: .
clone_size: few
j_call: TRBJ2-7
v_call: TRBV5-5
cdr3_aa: CASSLDGASYEQYF
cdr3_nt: TGTGCCAGCAGCCTGGACGGGGCGTCCTACGAGCAGTACTTC

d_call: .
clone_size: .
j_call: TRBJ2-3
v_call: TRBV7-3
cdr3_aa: CASSGASGTDTQYF
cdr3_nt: TGTGCCAGCTCGGGGGCTAGCGGCACAGATACGCAGTATTTT

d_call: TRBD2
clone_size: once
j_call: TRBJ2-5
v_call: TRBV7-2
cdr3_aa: CASSISGMYQETQYF
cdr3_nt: TGTGCCAGCAGCATTAGCGGGATGTACCAAGAGACCCAGTACTTC

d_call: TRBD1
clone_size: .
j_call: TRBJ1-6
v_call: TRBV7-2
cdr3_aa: CASSLGGTGGSSPLHF
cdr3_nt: TGTGCCAGCAGCTTAGGGGGGACAGGGGGTTCTTCACCCCTCCACTTT

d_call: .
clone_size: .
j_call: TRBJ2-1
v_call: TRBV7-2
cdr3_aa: CASSSRTTSYNEQFF
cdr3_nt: TGTGCCAGCAGCTCCCGGACAACCTCCTACAATGAGCAGTTCTTC

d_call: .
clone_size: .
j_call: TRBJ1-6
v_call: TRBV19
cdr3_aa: CASSLGHGSPLHF
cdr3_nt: TGTGCCAGTAGTTTGGGGCATGGTTCACCCCTCCACTTT

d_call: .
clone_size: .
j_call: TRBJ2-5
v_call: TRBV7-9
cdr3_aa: CASSLGPDETQYF
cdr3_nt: TGTGCCAGCAGCTTAGGCCCGGATGAGACCCAGTACTTC

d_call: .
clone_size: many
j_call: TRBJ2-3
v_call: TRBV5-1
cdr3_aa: CASSTDRSTDTQYF
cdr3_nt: TGCGCCAGCAGCACCGACAGGAGCACAGATACGCAGTATTTT

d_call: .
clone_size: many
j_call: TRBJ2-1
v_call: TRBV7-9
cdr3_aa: CASSLRRAEGDEQFF
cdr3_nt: TGTGCCAGCAGCTTACGCCGCGCGGAAGGGGATGAGCAGTTCTTC

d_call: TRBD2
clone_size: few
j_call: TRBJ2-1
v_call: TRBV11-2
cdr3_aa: CASRGEYNEQFF
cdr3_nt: TGTGCCAGCCGGGGGGAGTACAATGAGCAGTTCTTC

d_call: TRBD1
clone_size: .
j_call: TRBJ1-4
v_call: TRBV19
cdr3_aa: CASSPQRRDRDNEKLFF
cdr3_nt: TGTGCCAGTAGTCCTCAAAGACGGGACAGAGATAATGAAAAACTGTTTTTT

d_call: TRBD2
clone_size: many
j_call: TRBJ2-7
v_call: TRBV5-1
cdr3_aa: CASSLGAAGALPYEQYF
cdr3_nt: TGCGCCAGCAGCTTGGGGGCGGCGGGAGCCCTCCCTTACGAGCAGTACTTC

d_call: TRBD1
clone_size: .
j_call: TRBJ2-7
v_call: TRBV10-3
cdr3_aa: CAISAGTGTYEQYF
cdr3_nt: TGTGCCATCAGTGCCGGGACAGGGACCTACGAGCAGTACTTC

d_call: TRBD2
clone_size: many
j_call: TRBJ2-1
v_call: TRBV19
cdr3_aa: CASSRTPGTSAYNEQFF
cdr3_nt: TGTGCCAGTAGTAGGACTCCTGGGACTAGCGCTTACAATGAGCAGTTCTTC

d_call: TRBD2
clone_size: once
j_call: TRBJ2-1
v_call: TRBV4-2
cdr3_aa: CASSPRTSGRDDNEQFF
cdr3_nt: TGTGCCAGCAGCCCCCGGACTAGCGGGAGAGATGACAATGAGCAGTTCTTC

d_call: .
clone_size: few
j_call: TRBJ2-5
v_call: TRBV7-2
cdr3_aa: CASSPRGLGNSPLHF
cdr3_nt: TGTGCCAGCAGCCCACGGGGGCTGGGGAATTCACCCCTCCACTTC

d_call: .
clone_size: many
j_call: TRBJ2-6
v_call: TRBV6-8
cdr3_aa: CASSLKIWLHLRF
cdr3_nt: .

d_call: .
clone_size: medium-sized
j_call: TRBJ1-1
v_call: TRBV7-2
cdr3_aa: CASSILVNTEAFF
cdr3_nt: TGTGCCAGCAGCATTCTTGTGAACACTGAAGCTTTCTTT

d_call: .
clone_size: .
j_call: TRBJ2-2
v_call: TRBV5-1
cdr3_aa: CASALRGRTGELFF
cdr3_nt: TGCGCCAGCGCCTTGAGGGGCCGTACCGGGGAGCTGTTTTTT